This TCR beta chain was obtained from a study of T-cell reconstitution after alpha-beta-depleted transplantation in children. General observations from the study: After transplant, high TCRbeta diversity at day 60 in some patients arose from surviving recipient T cells and thymic progenitors.

This clonotype was found a few times. What it binds is not known. The TCRbeta library incorporated unique molecular identifiers. In TCRdb, the PCR reads were re-called with MiXCR into one record per CDR3 protein. The profile shows about 76,000 distinct CDR3 sequences, roughly 13% of them singletons. CDR1 SQVTM and CDR2 ANQGSEA come from the germline V gene. CDR3 length: 20 residues. V shed 5 bases and J 0 bases; nucleotides not matched to a gene: 19. The sequence was collected from a male patient aged 2 to 10 who had a stem cell transplant for acute lymphoblastic leukemia, so the T cells may come from the graft donor. The genes are TRBV29-1 and TRBJ2-3, with TRBD2 matching over 11 bases. The sample here was PBMCs, mostly from graft donor cells, taken 180 days after TCRalphabeta/CD19-depleted stem cell transplant. The DNA of the CDR3 is TGCAGCGTTAGGGACAGGGACCGACTAGCGGGGCTCTCTAGCACAGATACGCAGTATTTT. Amino acids: CSVRDRDRLAGLSSTDTQYF.